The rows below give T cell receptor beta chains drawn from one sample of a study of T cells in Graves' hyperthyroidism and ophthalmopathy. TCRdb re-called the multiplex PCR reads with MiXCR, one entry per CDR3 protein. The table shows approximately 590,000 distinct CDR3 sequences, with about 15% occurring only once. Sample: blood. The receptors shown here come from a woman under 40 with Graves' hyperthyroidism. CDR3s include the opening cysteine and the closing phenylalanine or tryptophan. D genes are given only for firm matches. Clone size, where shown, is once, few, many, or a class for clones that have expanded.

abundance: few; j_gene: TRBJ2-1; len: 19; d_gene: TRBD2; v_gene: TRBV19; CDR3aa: CASSIRLAGVGSSYNEQFF; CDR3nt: TGTGCCAGTAGTATTAGACTAGCGGGAGTGGGAAGCTCCTACAATGAGCAGTTCTTC
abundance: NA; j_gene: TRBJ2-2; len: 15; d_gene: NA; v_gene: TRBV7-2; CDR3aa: CASSVGHQEAGEPFF; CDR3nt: TGTGCCAGCAGCGTGGGACACCAAGAGGCCGGGGAGCCGTTTTTT
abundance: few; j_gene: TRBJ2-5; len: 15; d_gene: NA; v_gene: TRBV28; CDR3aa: CASTRAVVGQETQYF; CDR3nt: TGTGCCAGCACGCGCGCGGTGGTAGGCCAAGAGACCCAGTACTTC
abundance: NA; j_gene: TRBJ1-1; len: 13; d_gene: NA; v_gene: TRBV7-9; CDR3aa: CASNEQGSTEAFF; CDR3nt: TGTGCCAGCAACGAACAGGGTAGTACTGAAGCTTTCTTT
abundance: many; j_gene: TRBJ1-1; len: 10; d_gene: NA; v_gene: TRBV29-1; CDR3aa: CSVADTEAFF; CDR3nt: TGCAGCGTTGCCGACACTGAAGCTTTCTTT
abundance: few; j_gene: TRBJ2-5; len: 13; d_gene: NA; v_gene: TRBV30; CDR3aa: CAWSPRLQETQYF; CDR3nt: TGTGCCTGGAGTCCCCGGCTGCAAGAGACCCAGTACTTC
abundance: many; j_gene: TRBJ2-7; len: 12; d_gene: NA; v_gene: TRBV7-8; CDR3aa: CASSFGTPEQYF; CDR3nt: TGTGCCAGCAGCTTTGGGACTCCCGAGCAGTACTTC
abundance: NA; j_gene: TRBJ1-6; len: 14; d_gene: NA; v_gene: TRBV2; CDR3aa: CATISDSDNSPLHF; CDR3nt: TGTGCCACTATTTCGGACAGCGATAATTCACCCCTCCACTTT
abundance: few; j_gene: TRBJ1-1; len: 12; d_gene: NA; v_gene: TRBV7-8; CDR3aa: CASSRVRTEAFF; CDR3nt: TGTGCCAGCAGCAGGGTGCGGACTGAAGCTTTCTTT
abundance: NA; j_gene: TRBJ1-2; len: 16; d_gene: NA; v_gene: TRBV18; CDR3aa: CASSPPPPGQTYGYTF; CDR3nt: TGTGCCAGCTCACCACCGCCCCCAGGACAAACCTATGGCTACACCTTC
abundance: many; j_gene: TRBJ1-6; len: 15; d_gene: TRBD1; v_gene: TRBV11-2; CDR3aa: CASSFRDRGNSPLHF; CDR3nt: TGTGCCAGCAGCTTCCGGGACAGGGGCAATTCACCCCTCCACTTT
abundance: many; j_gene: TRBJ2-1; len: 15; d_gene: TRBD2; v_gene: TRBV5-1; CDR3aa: CASSALRRENNEQFF; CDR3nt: TGCGCCAGCAGCGCCCTTCGGCGGGAGAACAATGAGCAGTTCTTC
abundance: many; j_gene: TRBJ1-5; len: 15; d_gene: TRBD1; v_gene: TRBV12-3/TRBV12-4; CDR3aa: CASSLGQGAGQPQHF; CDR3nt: TGTGCCAGCAGTTTGGGACAGGGGGCGGGTCAGCCCCAGCATTTT
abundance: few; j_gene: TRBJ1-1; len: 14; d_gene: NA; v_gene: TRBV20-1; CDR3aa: CSASNRQMNTEAFF; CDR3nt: TGCAGTGCTAGCAACAGACAGATGAACACTGAAGCTTTCTTT
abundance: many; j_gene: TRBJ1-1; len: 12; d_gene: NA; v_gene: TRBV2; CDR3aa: CASSLRATEAFF; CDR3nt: TGTGCCAGCTCCCTAAGGGCGACTGAAGCTTTCTTT
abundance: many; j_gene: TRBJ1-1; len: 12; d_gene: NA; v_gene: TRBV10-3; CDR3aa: CAIRGQNTEAFF; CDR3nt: TGTGCCATCAGGGGCCAGAACACTGAAGCTTTCTTT
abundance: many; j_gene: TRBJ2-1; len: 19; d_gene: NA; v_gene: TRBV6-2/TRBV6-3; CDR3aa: CASSSILPRFVPSYNEQFF; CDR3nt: TGTGCCAGCAGTTCAATTTTACCCCGGTTTGTCCCTTCCTACAATGAGCAGTTCTTC
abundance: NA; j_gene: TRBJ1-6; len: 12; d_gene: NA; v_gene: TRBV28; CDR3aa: CASEGLGSPLHF; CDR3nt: TGTGCCAGCGAGGGGTTAGGGTCACCCCTCCACTTT
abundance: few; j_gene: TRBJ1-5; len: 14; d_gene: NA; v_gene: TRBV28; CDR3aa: CASSSDSYNQPQHF; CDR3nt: TGTGCCAGCAGTAGTGACAGCTACAATCAGCCCCAGCATTTT
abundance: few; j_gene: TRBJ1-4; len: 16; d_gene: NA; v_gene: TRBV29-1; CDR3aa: CSALTGFRSSNEKLFF; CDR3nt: TGCAGCGCACTGACAGGTTTCCGCAGCAGCAATGAAAAACTGTTTTTT
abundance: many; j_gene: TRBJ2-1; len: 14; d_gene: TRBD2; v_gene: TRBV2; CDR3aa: CASRRLSGGNEQFF; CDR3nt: TGTGCCAGCAGAAGACTTAGCGGGGGGAATGAGCAGTTCTTC
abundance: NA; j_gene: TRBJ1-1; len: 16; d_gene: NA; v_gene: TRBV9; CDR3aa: CASSVVEMVVGTEAFF; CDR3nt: TGTGCCAGCAGCGTAGTCGAGATGGTAGTAGGGACTGAAGCTTTCTTT
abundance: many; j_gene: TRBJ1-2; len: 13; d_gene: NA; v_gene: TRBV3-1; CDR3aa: CASSLRSHYGYTF; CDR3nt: TGTGCCAGCAGCCTCAGGTCCCACTATGGCTACACCTTC
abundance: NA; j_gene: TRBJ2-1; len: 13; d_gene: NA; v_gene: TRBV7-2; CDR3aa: CASSLEWGNEQFF; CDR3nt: TGTGCCAGCAGCTTGGAGTGGGGCAATGAGCAGTTCTTC
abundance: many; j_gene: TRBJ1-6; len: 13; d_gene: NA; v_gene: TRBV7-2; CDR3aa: CASSFFGFSPLHF; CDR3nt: TGTGCCAGCAGCTTTTTTGGGTTTTCACCCCTCCACTTT
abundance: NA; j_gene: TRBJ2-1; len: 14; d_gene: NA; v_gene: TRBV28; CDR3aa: CASSPTYARNEQFF; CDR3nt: TGTGCCAGCAGTCCTACATATGCTAGAAATGAGCAGTTCTTC
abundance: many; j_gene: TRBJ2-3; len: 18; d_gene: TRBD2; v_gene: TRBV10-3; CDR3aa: CAISEFGTSGSRTDTQYF; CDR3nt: TGTGCCATCAGTGAGTTCGGGACTAGCGGGAGTAGGACAGATACGCAGTATTTT
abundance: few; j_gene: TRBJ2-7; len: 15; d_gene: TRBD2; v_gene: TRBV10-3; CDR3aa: CAIMRSGLAGEEQYF; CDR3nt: TGTGCCATCATGAGGTCCGGACTAGCGGGAGAAGAGCAGTACTTC
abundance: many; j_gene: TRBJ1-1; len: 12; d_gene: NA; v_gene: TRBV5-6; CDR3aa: CASSLGDTEAFF; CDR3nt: TGTGCCAGCAGTTTGGGAGACACTGAAGCTTTCTTT
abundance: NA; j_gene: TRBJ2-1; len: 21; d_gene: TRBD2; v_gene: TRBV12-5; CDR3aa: CASGLVPLGLAGGLSYNEQFF; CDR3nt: TGTGCTAGTGGTTTGGTACCCCTGGGACTAGCGGGAGGGCTCTCCTACAATGAGCAGTTCTTC
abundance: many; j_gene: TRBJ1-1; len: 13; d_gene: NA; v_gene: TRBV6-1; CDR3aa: CASRNVRKGRVFF; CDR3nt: TGTGCCAGCAGAAACGTTCGGAAGGGGCGGGTTTTCTTT
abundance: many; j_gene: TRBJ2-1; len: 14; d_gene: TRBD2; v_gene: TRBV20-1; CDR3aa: CSASRAGGVDEQFF; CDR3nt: TGCAGTGCTAGCCGAGCGGGAGGTGTCGATGAGCAGTTCTTC
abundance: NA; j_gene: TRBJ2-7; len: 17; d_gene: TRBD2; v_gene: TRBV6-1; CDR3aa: CASNPVRAAGGSYEQYF; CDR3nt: TGTGCCAGCAATCCAGTTCGGGCAGCGGGAGGGTCCTACGAGCAGTACTTC
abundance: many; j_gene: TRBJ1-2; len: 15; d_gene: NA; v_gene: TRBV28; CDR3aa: CASSFPRYQLYGYTF; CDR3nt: TGTGCCAGCAGTTTCCCCAGGTATCAACTCTATGGCTACACCTTC
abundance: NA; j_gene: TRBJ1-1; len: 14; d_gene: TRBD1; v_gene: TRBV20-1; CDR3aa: CSARNDRGVTEAFF; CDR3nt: TGCAGTGCTAGAAACGACAGGGGCGTCACTGAAGCTTTCTTT